This TCR beta chain is drawn from a study of OX40 agonist ivuxolimab in advanced cancers. Clones were read by immunoSEQ multiplex PCR, and TCRdb kept only the in-frame ones, dropping some. The sample has tens of thousands of clones; approximately 84% are singletons. The source was CD4+ or CD8+ T cells sorted from blood, collected in a trial of the OX40 agonist ivuxolimab. This TCR derives from an adult with an advanced solid tumor such as melanoma, head and neck, liver or kidney cancer.

CDR3 in amino acids: CASSYRGTLQETQYF. The CDR3 bases are TGTGCCAGCAGCTACAGGGGGACCCTCCAAGAGACCCAGTACTTC. The J gene is TRBJ2-5, the V gene TRBV4-2; 8 bases are a match to TRBD1. The CDR3 consists of 15 residues. Germline V CDR1 and CDR2: LGHNA, YNFKEQ. V was clipped by 5 bases and J by 1 base; unmatched bases: 6.